The clone carrying this T cell receptor (beta chain) has at least ten counts. Regarding time point: longitudinal time-point 1 (baseline). The CDR3 has 14 amino acids. V was trimmed by 0 bases and J by 1 base, leaving 7 bases between them. Germline CDR1 LNHNV, CDR2 YYDKDF (reference sequence). The data stem from a study of neurological immune-mediated disorders. 5'RACE with 10-nucleotide random UMIs produced the cDNA. Each CDR3 protein is one row after TCRdb ran MiXCR on the 5' RACE reads. The top ten clones hold approximately 9.7% of a sample with around 76,000 distinct CDR3 sequences, 10% to 13% of them seen once.

This TCR was recovered from a man aged 25-45 years in good health. The rearrangement joins TRBV15 to TRBJ2-7; D is ambiguous. Input material: PBMCs. The CDR3: CATSRDQKSYEQYF. The CDR3 DNA reads TGTGCCACCAGCAGAGATCAGAAGTCCTACGAGCAGTACTTC.